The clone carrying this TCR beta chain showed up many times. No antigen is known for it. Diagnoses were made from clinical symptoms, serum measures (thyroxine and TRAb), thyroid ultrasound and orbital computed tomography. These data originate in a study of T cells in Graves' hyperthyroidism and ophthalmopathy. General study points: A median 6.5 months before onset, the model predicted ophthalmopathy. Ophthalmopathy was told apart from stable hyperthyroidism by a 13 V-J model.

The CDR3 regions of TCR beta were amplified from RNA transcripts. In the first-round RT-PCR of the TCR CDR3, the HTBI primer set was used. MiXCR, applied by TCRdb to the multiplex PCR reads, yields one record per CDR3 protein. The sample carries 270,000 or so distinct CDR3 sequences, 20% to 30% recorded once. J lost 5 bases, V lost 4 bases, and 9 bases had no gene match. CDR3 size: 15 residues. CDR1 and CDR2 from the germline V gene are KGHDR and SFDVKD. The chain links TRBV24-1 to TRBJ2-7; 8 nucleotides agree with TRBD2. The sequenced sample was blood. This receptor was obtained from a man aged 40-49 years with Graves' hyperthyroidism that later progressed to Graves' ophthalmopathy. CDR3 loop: CATSDPGGESDEQYF. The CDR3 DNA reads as TGTGCCACCAGTGACCCCGGGGGGGAGTCGGACGAGCAGTACTTC.